This T cell receptor beta chain was retrieved from a study of OX40 agonist ivuxolimab in advanced cancers. Blood draws occurred at baseline, cycle 4 day 1, and cycle 7 day 1. On this clone itself: Its antigen is still unknown.

Sequenced by immunoSEQ multiplex PCR; TCRdb stores in-frame clones only, minus some. The top ten hold about 1.3% of the sample, which has 55,000 to 70,000 clones, nearly 90% seen once. Germline CDR1 is SGHRS and CDR2 is YFSETQ. The CDR3 extends over 15 amino acids. V was clipped by 0 bases and J by 4 bases; unmatched bases: 6. Study-wide findings and caveats: Among T cells, CD8+ cells averaged more expanded clones than CD4+ cells. Both blood CD4+ and CD8+ T cells showed clonal growth by week 6 at 0.1 to 3.0 mg/kg.

The chain couples TRBV5-1 to TRBJ1-2, with 7 nucleotides matching TRBD1. The sequenced sample was CD4+ or CD8+ T cells sorted from blood, obtained in a trial of the OX40 agonist ivuxolimab. The receptor was isolated from an adult with an advanced solid tumor such as melanoma, head and neck, liver or kidney cancer. The CDR3 is CASSLEGQTSYGYTF. The CDR3 DNA reads TGCGCCAGCAGCTTGGAGGGACAGACCTCCTATGGCTACACCTTC.